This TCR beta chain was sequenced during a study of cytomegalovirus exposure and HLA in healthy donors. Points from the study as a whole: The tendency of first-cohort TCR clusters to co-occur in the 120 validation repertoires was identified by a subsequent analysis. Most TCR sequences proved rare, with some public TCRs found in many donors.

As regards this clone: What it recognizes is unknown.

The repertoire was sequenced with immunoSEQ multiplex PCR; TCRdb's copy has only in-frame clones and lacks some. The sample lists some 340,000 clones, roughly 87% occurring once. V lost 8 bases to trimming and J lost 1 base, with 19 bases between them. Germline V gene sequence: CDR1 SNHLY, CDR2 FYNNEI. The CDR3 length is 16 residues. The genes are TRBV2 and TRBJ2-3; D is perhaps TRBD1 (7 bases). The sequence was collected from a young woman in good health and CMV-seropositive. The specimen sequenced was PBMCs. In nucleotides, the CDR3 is TGTGCCAGCCGATCTTATCAGGGGGGACGCACAGATACGCAGTATTTT. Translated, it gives CASRSYQGGRTDTQYF.